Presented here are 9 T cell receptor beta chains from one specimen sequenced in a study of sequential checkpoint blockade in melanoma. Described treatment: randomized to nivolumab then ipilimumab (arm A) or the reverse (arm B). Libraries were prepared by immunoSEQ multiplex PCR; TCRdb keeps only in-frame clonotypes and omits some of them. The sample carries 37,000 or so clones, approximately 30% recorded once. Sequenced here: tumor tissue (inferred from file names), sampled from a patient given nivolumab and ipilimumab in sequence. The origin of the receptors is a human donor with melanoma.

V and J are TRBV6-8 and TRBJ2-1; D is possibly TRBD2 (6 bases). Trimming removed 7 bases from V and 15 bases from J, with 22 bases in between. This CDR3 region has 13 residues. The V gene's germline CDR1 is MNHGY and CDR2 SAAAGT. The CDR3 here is CASTPTEGHPPFF. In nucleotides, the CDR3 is TGTGCCAGCACCCCTACGGAGGGCCACCCACCGTTCTTC.

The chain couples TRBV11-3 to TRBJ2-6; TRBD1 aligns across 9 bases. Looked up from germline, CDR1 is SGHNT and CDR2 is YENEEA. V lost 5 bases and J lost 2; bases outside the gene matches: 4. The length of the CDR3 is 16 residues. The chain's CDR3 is CASSPGTGTGANVLTF. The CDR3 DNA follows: TGTGCCAGCAGCCCCGGGACAGGGACTGGGGCCAACGTCCTGACTTTC.

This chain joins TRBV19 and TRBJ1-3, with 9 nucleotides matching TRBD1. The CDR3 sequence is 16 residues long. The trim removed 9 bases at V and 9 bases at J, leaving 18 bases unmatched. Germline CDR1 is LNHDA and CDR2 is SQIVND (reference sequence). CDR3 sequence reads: CASRRYSGTGQSTIYF. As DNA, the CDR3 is TGTGCCAGCAGGAGATATTCCGGGACAGGGCAAAGCACCATATATTTT.

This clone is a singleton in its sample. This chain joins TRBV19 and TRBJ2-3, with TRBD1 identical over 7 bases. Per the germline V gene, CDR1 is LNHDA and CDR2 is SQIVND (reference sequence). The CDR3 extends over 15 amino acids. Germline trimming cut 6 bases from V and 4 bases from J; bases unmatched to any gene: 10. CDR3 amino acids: CASSLTGSRADTQYF. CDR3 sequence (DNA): TGTGCCAGTAGCCTGACAGGGTCCAGGGCAGATACGCAGTATTTT.

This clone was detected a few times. The CDR3 DNA sequence: TGTGCCAGCAGCGTAGAATCAGCGGGAGTCTACAATGAGCAGTTCTTC. This gives the protein CASSVESAGVYNEQFF. This chain joins TRBV9 and TRBJ2-1; 8 bases are shared with TRBD2. The CDR3 covers 16 residues. In germline, CDR1 is SGDLS, CDR2 YYNGEE. The trim removed 0 bases at V and 3 bases at J, leaving 5 bases unmatched.

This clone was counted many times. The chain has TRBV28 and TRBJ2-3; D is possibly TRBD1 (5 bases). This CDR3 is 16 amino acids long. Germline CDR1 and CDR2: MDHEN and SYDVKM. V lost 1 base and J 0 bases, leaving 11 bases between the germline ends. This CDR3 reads CASSLFRQGSTDTQYF. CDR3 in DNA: TGTGCCAGCAGTTTATTCCGGCAGGGAAGCACAGATACGCAGTATTTT.

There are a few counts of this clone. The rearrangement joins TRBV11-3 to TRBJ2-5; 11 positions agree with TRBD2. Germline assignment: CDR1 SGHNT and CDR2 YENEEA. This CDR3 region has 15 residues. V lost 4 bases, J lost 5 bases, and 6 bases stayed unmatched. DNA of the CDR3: TGTGCCAGCAGCTATGGGACTAGCGGACGTGAGACCCAGTACTTC. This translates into CASSYGTSGRETQYF. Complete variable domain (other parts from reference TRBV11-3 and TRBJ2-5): EAGVVQSPRYKIIEKKQPVAFWCNPISGHNTLYWYLQNLGQGPELLIRYENEEAVDDSQLPKDRFSAERLKGVDSTLKIQPAELGDSAVYLCASSYGTSGRETQYFGPGTRLLVL.

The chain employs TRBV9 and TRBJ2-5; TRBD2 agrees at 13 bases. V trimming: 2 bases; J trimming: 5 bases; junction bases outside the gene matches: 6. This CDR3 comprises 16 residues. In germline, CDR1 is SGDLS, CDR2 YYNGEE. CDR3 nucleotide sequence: TGTGCCAGCAGCGTGACTAGCGGGGGGCCAGGGGAGACCCAGTACTTC. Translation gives CASSVTSGGPGETQYF. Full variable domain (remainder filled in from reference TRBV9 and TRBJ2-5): DSGVTQTPKHLITATGQRVTLRCSPRSGDLSVYWYQQSLDQGLQFLIQYYNGEERAKGNILERFSAQQFPDLHSELNLSSLELGDSALYFCASSVTSGGPGETQYFGPGTRLLVL.

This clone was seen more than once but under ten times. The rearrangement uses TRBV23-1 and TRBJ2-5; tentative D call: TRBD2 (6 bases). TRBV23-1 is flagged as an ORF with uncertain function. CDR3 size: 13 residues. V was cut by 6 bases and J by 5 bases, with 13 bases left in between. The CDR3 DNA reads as TGCGCCAGCAGCTTTGGAGGGGTGGAGACCCAGTACTTC. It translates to CASSFGGVETQYF.